The source of this T cell receptor (beta chain) is a study of read filtering for tumor transcriptome and immune sequencing. The overall study: IR-seq gave about 4 to 10.27 million TCR reads per sample; RNA-seq gave about 80 to 1,300. Study-wide points: In IR-seq, single-read clonotypes were roughly 82% of clonotypes but approximately 3.5% of reads. RNA-seq captured clonotypes less deeply and reliably than IR-seq.

At the time of active disease, bone marrow was collected from every patient. In its sample, this clonotype was seen many times. The antigen is unknown. Molecular barcoded adaptors covering alpha/delta and beta/gamma chains were used on approximately 400 ng RNA. TCRdb re-analysed the reads in MiXCR, keeping a single row per CDR3 protein. The table includes roughly 41,000 distinct CDR3 sequences, around 13% detected once. The germline CDR1 and CDR2 sequences are LGHNA and YNFKEQ. V lost 0 bases and J lost 5, with 16 bases in between. The CDR3 has 16 residues. Input material: a population of CD138-negative cells sorted from bone marrow. The gene calls are TRBV4-2 and TRBJ2-5; D is possibly TRBD1 (6 bases). The clonotype was recovered from a donor over 35 with multiple myeloma. The CDR3 reads CASSQDLSGAGETQYF. The CDR3 DNA follows: TGTGCCAGCAGCCAAGATCTTTCAGGGGCCGGGGAGACCCAGTACTTC.